This is a list of T cell receptor beta chains from one sample in a study of blood T cells in healthy people across ages. MiXCR, run by TCRdb on the 5' RACE reads, gives a single entry per CDR3 protein. The table shows about 540,000 distinct CDR3 sequences, with less than 25% occurring only once. This same sample was also taken into another study, of T cells of mothers and their children.

The sequenced material came from blood. The receptors shown here come from a boy aged 5-17 years in good health. The CDR3 runs from the conserved cysteine through the conserved F or W. A D gene is named only where the DNA matches it firmly.

>TRBV29-1|-|-
CSGAFSYEQYF
>TRBV5-1|-|TRBJ2-4
CASSLEGLGRRYF
>TRBV5-4|TRBD2|TRBJ2-5
CASSQGTTIETQYF
>TRBV6-1|TRBD2|TRBJ2-7
CASSEVGRVVGQYF
>TRBV7-3|-|-
CASSPLAGTYEQYF
>TRBV4-3|-|TRBJ2-3
CASSPERLVATQYF
>TRBV9|-|TRBJ2-1
CASSVVGGRGRIMPYNEQFF
>TRBV11-2|-|TRBJ2-2
CASSLSSNTGQLFF
>TRBV21-1|-|-
CASSKGQAFKQFF
>TRBV4-2|-|TRBJ1-4
CASSYLKGVKLFF
>TRBV20-1|-|TRBJ2-3
CSARGASFADTQYF
>TRBV7-2|-|TRBJ2-3
CASSSDSSTDTQYF
>TRBV20-1|-|TRBJ1-1
CSARVRYTEAFF
>TRBV6-2/TRBV6-3|TRBD2|TRBJ2-3
CASSPRLAGVHTDTQYF
>TRBV6-1|TRBD1|TRBJ1-2
CASSPSPGTGGDRYGYTF
>TRBV28|-|TRBJ2-5
CANSLYPGVAETQYF
>TRBV7-2|-|TRBJ1-6
CASSYLNNNSPLHF
>TRBV7-8|TRBD2|TRBJ2-5
CASSPTGLAGAWETQYF
>TRBV5-6|-|TRBJ1-3
CASSLATAVNTIYF
>TRBV29-1|-|TRBJ2-2
CSVVFDSSTNTGELFF
>TRBV4-3|-|-
CASSQEGDPGSQQFF
>TRBV6-1|-|TRBJ1-2
CASSGLLRIYYGYTF
>TRBV4-1|-|TRBJ2-7
CASSQERNLWGSYEQYF
>TRBV18|-|TRBJ2-4
CASSPRPGEQNIQYF
>TRBV11-2|-|-
CASSGGLGETQYF
>TRBV7-2|-|TRBJ2-5
CASSLKTSGTQYF
>TRBV13|-|TRBJ1-4
CASSSFYGHEGGEKLFF
>TRBV29-1|TRBD1|TRBJ2-1
CSVEARTGRNEQFF
>TRBV9|-|-
CASSPPASRNEQFF
>TRBV7-9|-|TRBJ2-3
CASSSPEGQSITDTQYF
>TRBV18|-|TRBJ2-3
CASSPPSRERATDTQYF
>TRBV25-1|-|TRBJ1-1
CASQYPGGTEAFF
>TRBV19|-|TRBJ1-2
CASWYNYYGYTF
>TRBV4-2|-|TRBJ1-1
CASSQDHSPLGGSNTEAFF
>TRBV7-8|-|TRBJ1-1
CASSLTGTLDEAFF
>TRBV29-1|-|TRBJ1-4
CSVGEPGRLNEKLFF
>TRBV3-1|TRBD1|-
CASSQPIGTGLETQYF
>TRBV7-2|-|TRBJ2-4
CASSSGDSPRAKNIQYF
>TRBV15|-|TRBJ1-6
CATSARRNSYNSPLHF
>TRBV7-9|-|TRBJ2-3
CASSISTDTQYF
>TRBV5-1|TRBD1|TRBJ1-1
CASSLGQAVNTEAFF
>TRBV19|-|TRBJ1-1
CASRGGSAEAFF
>TRBV12-3/TRBV12-4|-|TRBJ2-1
CASTLVKHNEQFF
>TRBV24-1|TRBD2|TRBJ2-5
CATSDPPGTSGGTSGETQYF
>TRBV6-5|-|TRBJ1-2
CASRLDRSNYGYTF
>TRBV7-9|TRBD1|TRBJ1-2
CASSMDRGFYGYTF
>TRBV6-1|TRBD2|TRBJ2-1
CASSRGTSEPYNEQFF
>TRBV10-3|TRBD1|TRBJ1-1
CAISGGDRDPFAEAFF
>TRBV27|TRBD1|TRBJ2-5
CASSPQGGPETQYF
>TRBV28|-|TRBJ2-5
CASSFYPRETQYF
>TRBV27|-|TRBJ1-2
CASGVGGFSGYTF